This TCR beta chain emerged from a study of shared clonotypes between healthy human individuals (dated by TCRdb to about 2020). Some background on the complete study: Three men and a couple of women, aged 18 to 49 years, made up the cohort. Between about 0.8 and 9 billion PBMCs per donor were obtained by leukapheresis. Blood TCR repertoires of about five healthy adults were deeply sequenced to estimate repertoire size and the extent of clonotype sharing between individuals. To increase sequencing depth and limit assay-specific biases, different laboratories used diverse techniques to prepare libraries and sequence TCR repertoires.

Beyond this particular receptor, the publication reports: Because the study included only a small number of donors, the genetic and exposure-history diversity represented was limited. Sampling was restricted to blood, and TCR repertoires in tissues likely differ from the TCR repertoires found in blood. Based on pairwise subsampling, the degree of clonotype sharing among donors was expected to be affected by sequencing depth.

Healthy HIV-negative adults with no recently reported acute infections or vaccinations were included as donors. Every donor was a Caucasian adult living in Nashville, Tennessee, USA. For unsorted samples, 100 million or so PBMCs were counted, and genomic DNA was extracted using the QIAamp DNA Blood Mini kit. After blood collection by leukapheresis, PBMCs were isolated using Ficoll-Histopaque density gradient centrifugation and then cryopreserved in the vapor phase of liquid nitrogen. In regard to this clone: It lacks a known antigen. This sequence is one base from a far larger clone and is likely a read error.

Using the deep immunoSEQ assay, TCR CDR3 regions were amplified from genomic DNA by multiplex PCR. Genomic DNA extracted from each cell subset was distributed evenly over all wells of several immunoSEQ 96-well plates, and each plate served as one replicate. For unsorted PBMC, approximately 0.3 ug of genomic DNA, equivalent to around 33,000 T cell genomes, went into each replicate PCR. Ten immunoSEQ deep assay plates were used to sequence unsorted PBMC genomic DNA. Purified libraries were quantified with a Qubit 3.0 fluorometer, sized on a Bioanalyzer 2100, and re-quantified with the KAPA Library Quantification kit. A separate single-read 150-cycle Illumina NextSeq 550 flow cell was used to sequence each immunoSEQ 96-well plate. The authors processed their data as follows. Because the immunoSEQ output included only junctional sequences and no quality scores, the filtering could not be the same as the filtering used for full-length reads. To assign V/J genes and CDR3, sequences were annotated against IMGT germline references using PyIR, a Python wrapper for IgBLAST v1.9. Any read was removed if the V/J assignment was weak (E-value above 1e-6), the CDR3 was missing, or the read contained stop codons, out-of-frame junctions, or ambiguous translated residues. V3J clonotypes were defined as sequences sharing an identical inferred V gene, J gene, and CDR3 amino acid sequence. Percentage overlap between repertoires was computed as shared unique clonotypes divided by the size of the smaller repertoire. Three approaches were used to assess repertoire richness: RTK rarefaction, the Chao1 estimator, and Recon v2.1 estimates of unobserved clonotypes. TCRdb retrieved this table from immuneACCESS and kept in-frame rearrangements only. Not all clones are present; in checked studies, unresolved V genes account for under half, and no reason is known for the remainder. The DNA was the basis for D and trimming; V, J and clone size are from that table. The sample includes around 500,000 clones, with approximately 84% observed a single time. The ten most abundant clones make up 9.5% to 15% of the sample.

The sequenced sample was PBMCs. The receptor's source is a middle-aged woman in good health. Some clones in this sample may be carry-over from other donors' samples.

The encoded CDR3 is CASSLDGRGCTEAFF. The DNA is as follows: TGTGCCAGCAGCCTCGATGGTAGGGGATGTACTGAAGCTTTCTTT. The rearrangement joined TRBV6-5 to TRBJ1-1; tentative D gene TRBD1, with 5 bases matching. From cysteine to phenylalanine, the CDR3 is 15 amino acids long. Just the 45-base CDR3 DNA is kept, in frame starting at base 1. Looking up the germline V gene yields CDR1 MNHEY and CDR2 SVGAGI. V sheds 6 bases and J sheds 5 bases, leaving 19 bases between their ends.